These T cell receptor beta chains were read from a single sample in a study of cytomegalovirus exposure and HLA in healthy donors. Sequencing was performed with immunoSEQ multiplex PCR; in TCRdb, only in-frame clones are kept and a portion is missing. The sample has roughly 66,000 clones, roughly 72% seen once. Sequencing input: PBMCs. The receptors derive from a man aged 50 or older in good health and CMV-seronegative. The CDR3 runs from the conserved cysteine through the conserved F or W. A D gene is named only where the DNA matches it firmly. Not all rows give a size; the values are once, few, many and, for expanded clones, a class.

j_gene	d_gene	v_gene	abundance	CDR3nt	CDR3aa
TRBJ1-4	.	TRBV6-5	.	TGTGCCAGCAGTAGGACTACCACTAATGAAAAACTGTTTTTT	CASSRTTTNEKLFF
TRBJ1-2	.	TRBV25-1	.	TGTGCCAGCAGTCCTTCCAGGGGCTTTCGTGGTGGCTACACCTTC	CASSPSRGFRGGYTF
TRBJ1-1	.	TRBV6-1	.	TGTGCCAGCAGTGAGTTGACCGGGGTCGCTGAAGCTTTCTTT	CASSELTGVAEAFF
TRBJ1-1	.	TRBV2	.	TGTGCCAGCAACCTCAGGGGTAGGAACACTGAAGCTTTCTTT	CASNLRGRNTEAFF
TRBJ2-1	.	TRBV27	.	TGTGCCAGCGGCTTTGCTAATGAGCAGTTCTTC	CASGFANEQFF
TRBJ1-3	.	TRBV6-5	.	TGTGCCAGCAGTTTTGGGGCAGACCTCTCTGGAAACACCATATATTTT	CASSFGADLSGNTIYF
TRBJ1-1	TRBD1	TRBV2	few	TGTGCCAGCAGTATAGGGACAGCGAACACTGAAGCTTTCTTT	CASSIGTANTEAFF
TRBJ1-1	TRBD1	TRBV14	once	TGTGCCAGCAGCCAAGTTAGACAGGGCGGCACTGAAGCTTTCTTT	CASSQVRQGGTEAFF
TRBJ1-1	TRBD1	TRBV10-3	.	TGTGCCATCAGTGAGAAGGGGGCTACCACTGAAGCTTTCTTT	CAISEKGATTEAFF
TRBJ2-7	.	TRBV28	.	TGTGCCAGCAGTTCAGAATACTACGAGCAGTACTTC	CASSSEYYEQYF
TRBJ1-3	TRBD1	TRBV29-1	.	TGCAGCGTGGTGGAGGGGGCAGTGTCTGGAAACACCATATATTTT	CSVVEGAVSGNTIYF
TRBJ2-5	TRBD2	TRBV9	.	TGTGCCAGCAGCGTAGGGGGTAGCGGGGGGACTCGTCAGGAGACCCAGTACTTC	CASSVGGSGGTRQETQYF
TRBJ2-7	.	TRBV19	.	TGTGCCAGTAGTAGGGGGGGACAGGCATCCTACGAGCAGTACTTC	CASSRGGQASYEQYF
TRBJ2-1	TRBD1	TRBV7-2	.	TGTGCCAGCAGCTTATTTGCAGGGGGAACATTTTACAATGAGCAGTTCTTC	CASSLFAGGTFYNEQFF
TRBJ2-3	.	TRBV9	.	TGTGCCAGCAGCCCCCCGGGCACAGATACGCAGTATTTT	CASSPPGTDTQYF
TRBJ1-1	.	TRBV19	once	TGTGCCAGTAAGGAGGTCGATGTCCTAAGTGAAGCTTTCTTT	CASKEVDVLSEAFF
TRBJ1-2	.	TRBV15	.	TGTGCCACCAGCAGAGAGGCAGGGCAAGGAAGCTACACCTTC	CATSREAGQGSYTF
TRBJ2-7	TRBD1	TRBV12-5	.	TGTGCTAGTGGTTGGACAGGGATCTACGAGCAGTACTTC	CASGWTGIYEQYF
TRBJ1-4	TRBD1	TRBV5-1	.	TGCGCCAGCAGCTTGTCAGGGGGGACGACTAATGAAAAACTGTTTTTT	CASSLSGGTTNEKLFF
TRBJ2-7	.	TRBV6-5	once	TGTGCCAGCAGCCGGACAGAAAACGAGCAGTACTTC	CASSRTENEQYF
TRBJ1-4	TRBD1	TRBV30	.	TGTGCCTGGAGCCCAGGGGGCTGGGAAAAACTGTTTTTT	CAWSPGGWEKLFF
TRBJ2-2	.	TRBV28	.	TGTGCCAGCCAAGCGAGGAACACCGGGGAGCTGTTTTTT	CASQARNTGELFF
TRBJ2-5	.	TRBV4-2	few	TGTGCCAGCAGCCAATCCGGAGGAGAAGAGACCCAGTACTTC	CASSQSGGEETQYF
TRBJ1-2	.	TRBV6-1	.	TGTGCCAGCAGTCAGGGCAGTAAGGTCTATGGCTACACCTTC	CASSQGSKVYGYTF
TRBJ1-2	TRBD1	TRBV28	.	TGTGCCAGCAGTTGGGCTACCGGGACAGGGGACGGCTACACCTTC	CASSWATGTGDGYTF
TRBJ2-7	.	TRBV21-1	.	TGTGCCAGCAGCAAAGTTACGGGAGGAAGGTACTTC	CASSKVTGGRYF
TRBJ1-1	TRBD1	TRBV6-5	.	TGTGCCAGCAGTTACTTCGAACAGGGGGAGGCTTTCTTT	CASSYFEQGEAFF
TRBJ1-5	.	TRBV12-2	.	TGTGCAAGCCTAGTAGCCGATCAGCCCCAGCATTTT	CASLVADQPQHF
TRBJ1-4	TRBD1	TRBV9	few	TGTGCCAGCAGCGACAAGGGGGCGACGAATGAAAAACTGTTTTTT	CASSDKGATNEKLFF
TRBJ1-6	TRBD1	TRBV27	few	TGTGCCAGCAGTCGACACAGGGGCCTGAGAAATTCACCCCTCCACTTT	CASSRHRGLRNSPLHF
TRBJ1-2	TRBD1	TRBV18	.	TGTGCCAGCTCACCCCCCGGGACAGCTAACTATGGCTACACCTTC	CASSPPGTANYGYTF
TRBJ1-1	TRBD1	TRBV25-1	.	TGTGCCAGCAGTGATGGACAGGGACCTTTCTTT	CASSDGQGPFF
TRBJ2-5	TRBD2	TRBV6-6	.	TGTGCCAGCAGTTACGGCGGGGGCCAAGAGACCCAGTACTTC	CASSYGGGQETQYF
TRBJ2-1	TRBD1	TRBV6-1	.	TGTGCCAGCAGTGTCCGGACAGGGCCTGTTTACTACAATGAGCAGTTCTTC	CASSVRTGPVYYNEQFF
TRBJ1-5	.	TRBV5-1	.	TGCGCCAGCAGCTTGAGCGGCAATCAGCCCCAGCATTTT	CASSLSGNQPQHF
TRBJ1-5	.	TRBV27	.	TGTGCCAGCAGTTACAGGGTCAATCAGCCCCAGCATTTT	CASSYRVNQPQHF
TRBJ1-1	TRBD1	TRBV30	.	TGTGCCTGGAGGGGGGACAGGGAAGCTTTCTTT	CAWRGDREAFF
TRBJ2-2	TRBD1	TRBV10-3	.	TGTGCCATCATGGTACAGGGGGCCGACACCGGGGAGCTGTTTTTT	CAIMVQGADTGELFF
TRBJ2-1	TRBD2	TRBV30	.	TGTGCCTGGGGGCCCAATTCGTGGCTAGCGGGGGGAAAAGAGCAGTTCTTC	CAWGPNSWLAGGKEQFF
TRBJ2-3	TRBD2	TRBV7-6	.	TGTGCCAGCAGCTTAGCGGGGGGGGCAGATACGCAGTATTTT	CASSLAGGADTQYF
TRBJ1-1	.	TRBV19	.	TGTGCCAGTAGTATAGGAGAGGTCAGGGCCCCTGAAGCTTTCTTT	CASSIGEVRAPEAFF
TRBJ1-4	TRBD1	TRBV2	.	TGTGCCAGCAGGGAAGGAAGAACAGGGGGCCGCGAAAAACTGTTTTTT	CASREGRTGGREKLFF
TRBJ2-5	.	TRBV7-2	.	TGTGCCAGCAGCTGGGGCGGGACGGTGGAGACCCAGTACTTC	CASSWGGTVETQYF
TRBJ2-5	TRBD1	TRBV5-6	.	TGTGCCAGCCAGCGACAGGGGGTGTCGGAGACCCAGTACTTC	CASQRQGVSETQYF
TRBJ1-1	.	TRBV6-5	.	TGTGCCAGCAACAAGTACGGGGAGAACACTGAAGCTTTCTTT	CASNKYGENTEAFF
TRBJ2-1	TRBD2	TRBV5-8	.	TGTGCCAGCAGCACCGAATTAAGGACTAGCCGAGGGCAGTTCTTC	CASSTELRTSRGQFF
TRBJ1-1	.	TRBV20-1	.	TGCAGTGCTAACCAGGGTAGTGAAGCTTTCTTT	CSANQGSEAFF
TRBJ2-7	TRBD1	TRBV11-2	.	TGTGCCAGCAGCTCACCGGGACAGGGTTTTTACGAGCAGTACTTC	CASSSPGQGFYEQYF
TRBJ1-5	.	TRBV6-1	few	TGTGCCAGCAGTGAAATTCGGCCCCAGCATTTT	CASSEIRPQHF
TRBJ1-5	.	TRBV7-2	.	TGTGCCAGCAGCGCCCGGAGGGATAGCAATCAGCCCCAGCATTTT	CASSARRDSNQPQHF
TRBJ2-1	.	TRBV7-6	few	TGTGCCAGCAGCTCCACCTCAGGGGCTGGTTTTGAGCAGTTCTTC	CASSSTSGAGFEQFF
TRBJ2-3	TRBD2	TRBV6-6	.	TGTGCCAGCAGTCCACGGACTAGCACCCTCCCGGCTACGCAGTATTTT	CASSPRTSTLPATQYF
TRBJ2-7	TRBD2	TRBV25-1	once	TGTGCCAGCAGCCGGGGACTAGCGGGAGGCCCAATCTACGAGCAGTACTTC	CASSRGLAGGPIYEQYF
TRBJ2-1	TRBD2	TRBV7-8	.	TGTGCCAGCAGCTTACTAGCGGGAGGGCTCAATGAGCAGTTCTTC	CASSLLAGGLNEQFF
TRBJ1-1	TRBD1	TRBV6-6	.	TGTGCCAGCAGTTACACTACAGGGGTCACTGAAGCTTTCTTT	CASSYTTGVTEAFF